This T cell receptor (beta chain) comes out of a study of blood T cell repertoires in COVID-19. About the study: The origin of the acute and convalescent COVID-19 samples was the United States, Italy and Spain. T cells, B-cell-depleted T cells, or PBMCs supplied cDNA or gDNA.

Authors' processing steps: Nucleated cell counts were estimated from reference gene primer amplification. Libraries were prepared by immunoSEQ multiplex PCR; TCRdb keeps only in-frame clonotypes and omits some of them. The DNA was the basis for D and trimming; V, J and clone size are from that table. The sample contains about 81,000 clones, around 82% of which appear only once. The length of the CDR3 is 19 residues. The V gene lost 1 base and the J gene lost 1 base, with 22 bases spanning the gap. The germline CDR1 and CDR2 sequences are SGHTA and FQGNSA. This chain connects TRBV7-2 to TRBJ1-1; no definite D call. This receptor was obtained from a human donor in a cohort sampled during active COVID-19. The sequenced material came from peripheral blood. The CDR3 spells CASSLGLKGRVAGNTEAFF. CDR3 sequence (DNA): TGTGCCAGCAGCTTAGGACTCAAAGGGCGGGTGGCGGGGAACACTGAAGCTTTCTTT.